The clone carrying this T cell receptor beta chain showed up just a few times. V was pared by 5 bases and J by 6 bases, with 6 bases of the junction left unmatched. Germline CDR1 and CDR2: SQVTM and ANQGSEA. This CDR3 has 13 residues. Expressed TCRB transcripts were sequenced, since all the RNA that had been isolated was reverse transcribed. Clones were read by immunoSEQ multiplex PCR, and TCRdb kept only the in-frame ones, dropping some. The sample contains under 900,000 clones, roughly 15% of which appear only once. The sample originates from a study of beta chain features in type 1 diabetes. The material sequenced was naive CD4+ T cells from blood. J is TRBJ2-3 and V is TRBV29-1; 9 nucleotides match TRBD1. The sequence was collected from a woman aged 18-30 years in good health. The CDR3 loop is CSVRTGGGDTQYF. In DNA form, the CDR3 reads TGCAGCGTTCGAACAGGGGGCGGGGATACGCAGTATTTT.